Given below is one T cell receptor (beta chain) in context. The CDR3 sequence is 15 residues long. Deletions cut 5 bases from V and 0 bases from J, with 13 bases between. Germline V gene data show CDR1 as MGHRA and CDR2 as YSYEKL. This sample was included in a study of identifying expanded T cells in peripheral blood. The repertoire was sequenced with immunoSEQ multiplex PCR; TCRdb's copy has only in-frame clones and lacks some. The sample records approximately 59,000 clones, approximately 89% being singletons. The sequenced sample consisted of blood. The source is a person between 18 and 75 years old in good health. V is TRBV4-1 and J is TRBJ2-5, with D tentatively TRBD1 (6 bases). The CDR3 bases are TGCGCCAGCAGCGGAACAGGGTTGTACCAAGAGACCCAGTACTTC. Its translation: CASSGTGLYQETQYF.